This record concerns one TCR beta chain sequence. Indicated time point: pretreatment peripheral blood. The source of the sample is a study of PD-L1 blockade in urothelial cancer. The ends were cut back, 0 bases at V and 3 bases at J, with 16 bases in the middle. Per germline, CDR1 SGHNT and CDR2 YYREEE (reference sequence). CDR3 length: 16 residues. This table comes from immunoSEQ multiplex PCR, and its TCRdb copy is limited to in-frame clones, with some not included. Of about 63,000 clones listed, 80% to 90% are singletons. This chain links TRBV5-4 with TRBJ2-7; D is possibly TRBD2 (6 bases). The origin of this receptor is a man between 65 and 79 years old with urothelial cancer. Sequences were derived from PBMCs, sampled around atezolizumab (anti-PD-L1) treatment. CDR3 loop: CASSLGEAGNRYEQYF. CDR3 nucleotide sequence: TGTGCCAGCAGCTTGGGGGAGGCGGGGAACCGCTACGAGCAGTACTTC.